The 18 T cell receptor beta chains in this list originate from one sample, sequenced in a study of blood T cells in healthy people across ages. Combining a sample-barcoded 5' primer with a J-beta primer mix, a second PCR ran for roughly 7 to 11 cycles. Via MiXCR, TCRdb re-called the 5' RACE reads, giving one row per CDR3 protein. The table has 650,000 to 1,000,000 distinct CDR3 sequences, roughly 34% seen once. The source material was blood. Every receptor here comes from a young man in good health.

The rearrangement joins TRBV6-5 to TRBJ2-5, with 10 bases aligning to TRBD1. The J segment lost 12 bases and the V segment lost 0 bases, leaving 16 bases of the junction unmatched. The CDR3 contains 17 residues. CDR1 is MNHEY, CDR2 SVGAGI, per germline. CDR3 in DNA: TGTGCCAGCAGTTACTCGTATGGGACAGGGGCCCTCGAGGTTAAGTACTTC. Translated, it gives CASSYSYGTGALEVKYF.

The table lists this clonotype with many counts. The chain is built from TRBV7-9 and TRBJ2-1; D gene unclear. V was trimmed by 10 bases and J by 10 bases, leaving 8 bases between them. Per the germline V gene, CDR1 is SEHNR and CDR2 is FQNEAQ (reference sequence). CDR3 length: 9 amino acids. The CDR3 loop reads CATFGEQFF. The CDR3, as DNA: TGTGCCACATTCGGGGAGCAGTTCTTC.

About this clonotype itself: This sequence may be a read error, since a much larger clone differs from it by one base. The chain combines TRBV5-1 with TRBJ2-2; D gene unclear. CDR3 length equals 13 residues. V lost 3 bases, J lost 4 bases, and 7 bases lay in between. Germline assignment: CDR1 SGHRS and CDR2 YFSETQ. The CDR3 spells CASSWSGTGELFF. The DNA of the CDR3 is TGCGCCAGCAGCTGGTCGGGCACCGGGGAGCTGTTTTTT.

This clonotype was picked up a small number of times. CDR3 amino acids: CASSLESGQMETQYF. The CDR3 DNA reads TGCGCCAGCAGCTTGGAATCGGGGCAAATGGAGACCCAGTACTTC. The chain combines TRBV5-1 with TRBJ2-5; D tentatively reads TRBD1 or TRBD2 (5 bases each). Germline lookup yields CDR1 SGHRS and CDR2 YFSETQ. Trimming took off 0 bases at V and 5 bases at J, with 14 bases between the two ends. The CDR3 has 15 amino acids.

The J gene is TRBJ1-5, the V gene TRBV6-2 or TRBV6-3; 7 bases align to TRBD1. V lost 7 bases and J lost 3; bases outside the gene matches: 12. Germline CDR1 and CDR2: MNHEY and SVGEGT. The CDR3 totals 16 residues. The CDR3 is CASISSGGPFNQPQHF. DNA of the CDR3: TGTGCCAGCATCTCGTCAGGGGGACCGTTCAATCAGCCCCAGCATTTT.

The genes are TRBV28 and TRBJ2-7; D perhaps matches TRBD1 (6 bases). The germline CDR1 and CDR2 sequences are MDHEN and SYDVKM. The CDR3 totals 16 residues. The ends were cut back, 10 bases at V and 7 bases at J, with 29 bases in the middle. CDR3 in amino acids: CATTHEGQPRNNEQYF. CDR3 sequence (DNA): TGTGCCACTACACACGAAGGACAGCCTAGAAACAATGAGCAGTACTTC.

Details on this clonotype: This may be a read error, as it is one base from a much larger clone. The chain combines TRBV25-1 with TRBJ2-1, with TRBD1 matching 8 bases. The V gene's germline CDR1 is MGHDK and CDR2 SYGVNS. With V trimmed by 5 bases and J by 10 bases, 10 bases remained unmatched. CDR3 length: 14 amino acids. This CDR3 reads CASSRTGRTYEQFF. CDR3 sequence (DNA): TGTGCCAGCAGTCGGACAGGGCGGACCTACGAGCAGTTCTTC.

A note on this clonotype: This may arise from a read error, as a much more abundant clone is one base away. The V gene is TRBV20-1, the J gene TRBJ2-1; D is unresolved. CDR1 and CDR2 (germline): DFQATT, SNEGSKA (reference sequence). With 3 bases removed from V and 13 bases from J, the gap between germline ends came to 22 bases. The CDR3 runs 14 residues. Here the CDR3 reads CSARPHSNQETQFF. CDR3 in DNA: TGCAGTGCTAGGCCGCACTCTAACCAAGAGACCCAGTTCTTC.

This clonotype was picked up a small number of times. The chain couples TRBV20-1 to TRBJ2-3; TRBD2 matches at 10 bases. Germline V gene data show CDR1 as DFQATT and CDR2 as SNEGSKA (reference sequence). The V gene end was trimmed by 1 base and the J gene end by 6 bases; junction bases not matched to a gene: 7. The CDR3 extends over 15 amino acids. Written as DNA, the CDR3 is TGCAGTGCTAGAGCCCCCAGCGGGGGGGCCGATACGCAGTATTTT. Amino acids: CSARAPSGGADTQYF.

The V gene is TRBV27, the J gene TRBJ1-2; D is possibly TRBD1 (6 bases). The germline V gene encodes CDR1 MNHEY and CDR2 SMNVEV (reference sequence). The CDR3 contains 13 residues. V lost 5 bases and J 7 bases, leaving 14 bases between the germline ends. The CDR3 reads CASSNTGKGGYTF. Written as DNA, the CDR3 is TGTGCCAGCAGTAACACAGGGAAGGGTGGCTACACCTTC.

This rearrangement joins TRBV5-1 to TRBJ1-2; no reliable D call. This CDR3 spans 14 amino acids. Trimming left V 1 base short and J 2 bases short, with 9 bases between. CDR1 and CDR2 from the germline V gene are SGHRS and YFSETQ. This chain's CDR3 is CASSLLYGNYGYTF. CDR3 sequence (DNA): TGCGCCAGCAGCTTGCTCTACGGGAACTATGGCTACACCTTC.

The CDR3 bases are TGCAGTGCCACTGCGGGGGAGGGGTTCCCCTACAATGAGCAGTTCTTC. It is translated as CSATAGEGFPYNEQFF. The rearrangement uses TRBV20-1 and TRBJ2-1, with 7 bases lining up with TRBD2. Germline CDR1 reads DFQATT; CDR2 reads SNEGSKA (reference sequence). CDR3 length: 16 residues. The V segment lost 6 bases and the J segment 2 bases; nucleotides outside the gene matches: 13.

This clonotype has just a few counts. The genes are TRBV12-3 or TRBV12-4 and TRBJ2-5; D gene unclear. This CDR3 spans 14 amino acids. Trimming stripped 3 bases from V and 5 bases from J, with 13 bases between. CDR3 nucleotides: TGTGCCAGCAGTTTTCATTGGGTTGGGGAGACCCAGTACTTC. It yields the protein CASSFHWVGETQYF.

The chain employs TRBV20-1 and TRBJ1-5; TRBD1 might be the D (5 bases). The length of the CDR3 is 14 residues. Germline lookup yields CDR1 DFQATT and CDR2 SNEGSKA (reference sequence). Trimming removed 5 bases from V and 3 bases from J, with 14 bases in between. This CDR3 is CSAGGGWTNQPQHF. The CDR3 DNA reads TGCAGTGCTGGGGGGGGTTGGACCAATCAGCCCCAGCATTTT.

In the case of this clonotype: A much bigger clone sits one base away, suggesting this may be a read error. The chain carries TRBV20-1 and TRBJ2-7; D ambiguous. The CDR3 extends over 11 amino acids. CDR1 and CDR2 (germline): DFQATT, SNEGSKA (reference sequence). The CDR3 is CSASSGYEHYF. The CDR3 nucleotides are TGCAGTGCTAGCAGTGGTTACGAGCATTACTTC.

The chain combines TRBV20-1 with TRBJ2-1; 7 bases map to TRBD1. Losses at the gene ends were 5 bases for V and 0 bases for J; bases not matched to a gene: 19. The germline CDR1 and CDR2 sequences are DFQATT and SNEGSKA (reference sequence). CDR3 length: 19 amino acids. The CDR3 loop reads CSAPQGRRGQVDSYNEQFF. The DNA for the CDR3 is TGCAGTGCTCCACAGGGGCGGAGAGGCCAAGTCGACTCCTACAATGAGCAGTTCTTC.

Here the CDR3 reads CASSQDGGAGGYTF. CDR3 nucleotide sequence: TGCGCCAGCAGCCAAGATGGCGGAGCGGGGGGCTACACCTTC. The chain recombines TRBV4-1 with TRBJ1-2, with D unclear. Trimming removed 0 bases at V and 8 bases at J, with 13 bases between. The CDR3 is 14 amino acids. In germline, CDR1 is MGHRA, CDR2 YSYEKL.

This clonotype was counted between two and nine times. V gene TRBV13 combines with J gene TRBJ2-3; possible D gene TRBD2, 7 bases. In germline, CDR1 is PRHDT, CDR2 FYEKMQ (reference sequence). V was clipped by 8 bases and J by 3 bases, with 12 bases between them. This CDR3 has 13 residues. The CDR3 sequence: CASGGGWTDTQYF. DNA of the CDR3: TGTGCCAGCGGGGGGGGCTGGACAGATACGCAGTATTTT.